Listed here are 3 T cell receptor beta chains from one sample, sequenced in a study of PD-L1 blockade in urothelial cancer. Documented time point: peripheral blood 6 weeks after treatment start. Produced via immunoSEQ multiplex PCR; TCRdb's table is partial and in-frame only. This sample has 15,000 to 20,000 clones; over 75% occur once, and the top ten carry roughly 1.7%. This material consisted of PBMCs, taken around atezolizumab (anti-PD-L1) treatment. The source is a man aged 45-60 years with urothelial cancer.

The V gene is TRBV5-1, the J gene TRBJ1-5; 7 nucleotides line up with TRBD1. The CDR3 has 14 amino acids. V was pared by 4 bases and J by 4 bases, with 5 bases of the junction left unmatched. Germline CDR1 SGHRS, CDR2 YFSETQ. In DNA form, the CDR3 reads TGCGCCAGCAGCCTAGGACAGGTGAATCAGCCCCAGCATTTT. It specifies CASSLGQVNQPQHF. Full variable domain (remainder filled in from reference TRBV5-1 and TRBJ1-5): KAGVTQTPRYLIKTRGQQVTLSCSPISGHRSVSWYQQTPGQGLQFLFEYFSETQRNKGNFPGRFSGRQFSNSRSEMNVSTLELGDSALYLCASSLGQVNQPQHFGDGTRLSIL.

This chain connects TRBV7-9 to TRBJ1-4; D is possibly TRBD1 (6 bases). The germline V gene encodes CDR1 SEHNR and CDR2 FQNEAQ (reference sequence). V lost 5 bases to trimming and J lost 8 bases, with 15 bases between them. This CDR3 is built from 14 residues. The chain's CDR3 is CASSHLTGREKLFF. The CDR3 DNA follows: TGTGCCAGCAGCCACTTGACAGGTCGCGAAAAACTGTTTTTT.

The J gene is TRBJ2-5, the V gene TRBV4-1; a possible D gene is TRBD2 (7 bases). Trimming took off 1 base at V and 0 bases at J, with 15 bases between the two ends. Per germline, CDR1 MGHRA and CDR2 YSYEKL. The CDR3 has 17 residues. CDR3 DNA sequence: TGCGCCAGCAGCCAAGGGGGGGGCCTAAAAAACCAAGAGACCCAGTACTTC. It yields the protein CASSQGGGLKNQETQYF.